The rows below give T cell receptor beta chains drawn from one sample of a study of CD8 T cells in Susac syndrome. MiXCR, run by TCRdb on the immunoSEQ multiplex PCR reads, gives a single entry per CDR3 protein. The data show around 170,000 distinct CDR3 sequences, 85% to 95% seen once. Sequencing was performed on CD4+ T cells from PBMCs. Receptors were obtained from a human donor with Susac syndrome. Each CDR3 is given with its conserved first and last residue. The D gene is left open where the match is weak. A clone size is listed for some rows: how often the clone was seen (once, few, many), or a class if it is expanded.

clone_size: once
v_call: TRBV19
j_call: TRBJ2-7
d_call: TRBD1
cdr3_nt: TGTGCCAGTAGTATAAGGGACAGGACCTACGAGCAGTACTTC
cdr3_aa: CASSIRDRTYEQYF

clone_size: .
v_call: TRBV7-6
j_call: TRBJ2-5
d_call: TRBD1
cdr3_nt: TGTGCCAGCAGCGCGGACAGGTACCAAGAGACCCAGTACTTC
cdr3_aa: CASSADRYQETQYF

clone_size: few
v_call: TRBV7-9
j_call: TRBJ2-1
d_call: .
cdr3_nt: TGTGCCAGCAGCAAAGGGACCTACAATGAGCAGTTCTTC
cdr3_aa: CASSKGTYNEQFF

clone_size: .
v_call: TRBV12-3/TRBV12-4
j_call: TRBJ2-7
d_call: .
cdr3_nt: TGTGCCAGCAGTTTCCCGGGACCAACCTACGAGCAGTACTTC
cdr3_aa: CASSFPGPTYEQYF

clone_size: .
v_call: TRBV28
j_call: TRBJ2-3
d_call: .
cdr3_nt: TGTGCCAGCAGTTTATTGGCCCGAGCGGATACGCAGTATTTT
cdr3_aa: CASSLLARADTQYF

clone_size: .
v_call: TRBV29-1
j_call: TRBJ2-7
d_call: TRBD1
cdr3_nt: TGCAGCGTTGCAAACAGGGGGACCGAGCAGTACTTC
cdr3_aa: CSVANRGTEQYF

clone_size: .
v_call: TRBV12-3/TRBV12-4
j_call: TRBJ1-1
d_call: .
cdr3_nt: TGTGCCAGCAGTGAAGAGGAACGGCCCACTGAAGCTTTCTTT
cdr3_aa: CASSEEERPTEAFF

clone_size: .
v_call: TRBV4-3
j_call: TRBJ1-2
d_call: TRBD1
cdr3_nt: TGCGCCAGCAGCCGGTACGGACAGGGCGACTATGGCTACACCTTC
cdr3_aa: CASSRYGQGDYGYTF

clone_size: .
v_call: TRBV6-4
j_call: TRBJ1-1
d_call: .
cdr3_nt: TGTGCCAGCAGTGACCGACATGGCAACACTGAAGCTTTCTTT
cdr3_aa: CASSDRHGNTEAFF

clone_size: .
v_call: TRBV19
j_call: TRBJ1-2
d_call: .
cdr3_nt: TGTGCCAGCCTTCCGGACAGCTTTAACTATGGCTACACCTTC
cdr3_aa: CASLPDSFNYGYTF

clone_size: .
v_call: TRBV5-1
j_call: TRBJ2-5
d_call: .
cdr3_nt: TGCGCCAGCAGCTTGAGAGGGGCGGAGGAGACCCAGTACTTC
cdr3_aa: CASSLRGAEETQYF

clone_size: .
v_call: TRBV6-6
j_call: TRBJ2-5
d_call: .
cdr3_nt: TGTGCCAGCAGTTACTCAGGGGGGGGACAAGAGACCCAGTACTTC
cdr3_aa: CASSYSGGGQETQYF

clone_size: .
v_call: TRBV9
j_call: TRBJ2-5
d_call: TRBD2
cdr3_nt: TGTGCCAGCAGCGTAGCCGCCAGCGGGGGGGCAGAGACCCAGTACTTC
cdr3_aa: CASSVAASGGAETQYF

clone_size: .
v_call: TRBV12-3/TRBV12-4
j_call: TRBJ2-3
d_call: .
cdr3_nt: TGTGCCAGCAGTTCCCCGGGGGTACGGGGCACAGATACGCAGTATTTT
cdr3_aa: CASSSPGVRGTDTQYF

clone_size: .
v_call: TRBV23-1
j_call: TRBJ1-1
d_call: TRBD1
cdr3_nt: TGCGCCAGCAGTCAGGACAGGGGGGGCACTGAAGCTTTCTTT
cdr3_aa: CASSQDRGGTEAFF

clone_size: .
v_call: TRBV4-2
j_call: TRBJ2-7
d_call: TRBD2
cdr3_nt: TGTGCCAGCAGCCTGGGACTAGCGGCCCAGTACGAGCAGTACTTC
cdr3_aa: CASSLGLAAQYEQYF

clone_size: .
v_call: TRBV5-1
j_call: TRBJ2-5
d_call: TRBD2
cdr3_nt: TGCGCCAGCAGCTTGGCACGAGCGGGGGGCCTCGAAGAGACCCAGTACTTC
cdr3_aa: CASSLARAGGLEETQYF

clone_size: .
v_call: TRBV9
j_call: TRBJ2-3
d_call: .
cdr3_nt: TGTGCCAGCAGCGCTCACGGGGGTGCTAGCACAGATACGCAGTATTTT
cdr3_aa: CASSAHGGASTDTQYF

clone_size: once
v_call: TRBV7-8
j_call: TRBJ1-1
d_call: .
cdr3_nt: TGTGCCAGCAGCTTAGGAGCGGTAGTGAACACTGAAGCTTTCTTT
cdr3_aa: CASSLGAVVNTEAFF

clone_size: .
v_call: TRBV14
j_call: TRBJ2-4
d_call: .
cdr3_nt: TGTGCCAGCAGCCTGACTGCCAAAAACATTCAGTACTTC
cdr3_aa: CASSLTAKNIQYF

clone_size: .
v_call: TRBV9
j_call: TRBJ1-2
d_call: TRBD1
cdr3_nt: TGTGCCAGCAGCGCCCTTGGACAGGGTCCGGGCTATGGCTACACCTTC
cdr3_aa: CASSALGQGPGYGYTF

clone_size: once
v_call: TRBV5-1
j_call: TRBJ1-1
d_call: .
cdr3_nt: TGCGCCAGCAGCTTGTTTGAGCGGTCGCGAACTGAAGCTTTCTTT
cdr3_aa: CASSLFERSRTEAFF

clone_size: once
v_call: TRBV10-2
j_call: TRBJ1-4
d_call: .
cdr3_nt: TGCGCCAGCAGGGACAACTGGGAGAATGAAAAACTGTTTTTT
cdr3_aa: CASRDNWENEKLFF

clone_size: .
v_call: TRBV12-3/TRBV12-4
j_call: TRBJ2-1
d_call: .
cdr3_nt: TGTGCCAGCAGTCTCAGTTGGGGCACGGCTGGGGAGCAGTTCTTC
cdr3_aa: CASSLSWGTAGEQFF

clone_size: .
v_call: TRBV20-1
j_call: TRBJ2-1
d_call: .
cdr3_nt: TGCAGTGCTAGAGTCTGGGGCTACAATGAGCAGTTCTTC
cdr3_aa: CSARVWGYNEQFF

clone_size: .
v_call: TRBV5-6
j_call: TRBJ1-2
d_call: .
cdr3_nt: TGTGCCAGCAGCCGACGGGACACCAACTATGGCTACACCTTC
cdr3_aa: CASSRRDTNYGYTF

clone_size: .
v_call: TRBV27
j_call: TRBJ2-7
d_call: .
cdr3_nt: TGTGCCAGCAGTTTAGAGCGGCGTACCTACGAGCAGTACTTC
cdr3_aa: CASSLERRTYEQYF

clone_size: .
v_call: TRBV20-1
j_call: TRBJ1-6
d_call: TRBD1
cdr3_nt: TGCAGTGCTAGAGATCCCGGGACAGGTTATAATTCACCCCTCCACTTT
cdr3_aa: CSARDPGTGYNSPLHF

clone_size: .
v_call: TRBV9
j_call: TRBJ1-1
d_call: .
cdr3_nt: TGTGCCAGCAGCGTCGAGGGGCTGGACACTGAAGCTTTCTTT
cdr3_aa: CASSVEGLDTEAFF

clone_size: .
v_call: TRBV9
j_call: TRBJ2-3
d_call: .
cdr3_nt: TGTGCCAGCACCTCAGTGGGGGGGGGCCCCACAGATACGCAGTATTTT
cdr3_aa: CASTSVGGGPTDTQYF

clone_size: once
v_call: TRBV2
j_call: TRBJ1-6
d_call: .
cdr3_nt: TGTGCCAGCACAGGGGTAGGATCACCCCTCCACTTT
cdr3_aa: CASTGVGSPLHF

clone_size: .
v_call: TRBV12-3/TRBV12-4
j_call: TRBJ1-2
d_call: TRBD1
cdr3_nt: TGTGCCAGCAGTTTGAACGACAGGGTGGGCTACACCTTC
cdr3_aa: CASSLNDRVGYTF

clone_size: .
v_call: TRBV2
j_call: TRBJ2-5
d_call: .
cdr3_nt: TGTGCCAGCAGTGAAGGGTTGGGGGGCCAAGAGACCCAGTACTTC
cdr3_aa: CASSEGLGGQETQYF

clone_size: .
v_call: TRBV4-3
j_call: TRBJ1-4
d_call: .
cdr3_nt: TGCGCCAGCAGCCAAGATACGGGGGGTGGTACTAATGAAAAACTGTTTTTT
cdr3_aa: CASSQDTGGGTNEKLFF

clone_size: .
v_call: TRBV29-1
j_call: TRBJ1-5
d_call: .
cdr3_nt: TGCAGCGTTGCGGAGAATAGCAATCAGCCCCAGCATTTT
cdr3_aa: CSVAENSNQPQHF

clone_size: .
v_call: TRBV29-1
j_call: TRBJ1-1
d_call: TRBD1
cdr3_nt: TGCAGCTCAACCCAGGGGGGCATGAACACTGAAGCTTTCTTT
cdr3_aa: CSSTQGGMNTEAFF

clone_size: .
v_call: TRBV20-1
j_call: TRBJ2-5
d_call: .
cdr3_nt: TGCAGTGCCAGGCATCCAGTATGGGAGACCCAGTACTTC
cdr3_aa: CSARHPVWETQYF

clone_size: .
v_call: TRBV7-9
j_call: TRBJ2-1
d_call: .
cdr3_nt: TGTGCCAGCGCCTTCCCAGAACCTCACAATGAGCAGTTCTTC
cdr3_aa: CASAFPEPHNEQFF

clone_size: .
v_call: TRBV5-1
j_call: TRBJ2-3
d_call: TRBD1
cdr3_nt: TGCGCCAGCAGCTCACCGTCGGACAGGCCAGAGAGGGGCGCGTATTTT
cdr3_aa: CASSSPSDRPERGAYF

clone_size: .
v_call: TRBV24-1
j_call: TRBJ2-3
d_call: TRBD1
cdr3_nt: TGTGCCACCAGTGCCCCCCAGGGGGCCGGCAGGGGAGATACGCAGTATTTT
cdr3_aa: CATSAPQGAGRGDTQYF

clone_size: .
v_call: TRBV21-1
j_call: TRBJ1-2
d_call: .
cdr3_nt: TGTGCCAGCAGCGAGGGGGATGGCTACACCTTC
cdr3_aa: CASSEGDGYTF

clone_size: .
v_call: TRBV6-2/TRBV6-3
j_call: TRBJ2-7
d_call: TRBD2
cdr3_nt: TGTGCCAGCATCCCCTCTGCGGGGGGCACCTACGAGCAGTACTTC
cdr3_aa: CASIPSAGGTYEQYF

clone_size: .
v_call: TRBV7-6
j_call: TRBJ2-5
d_call: .
cdr3_nt: TGTGCCAGCAGCTTAGACAGGGCAGAGACCCAGTACTTC
cdr3_aa: CASSLDRAETQYF

clone_size: once
v_call: TRBV6-5
j_call: TRBJ2-7
d_call: .
cdr3_nt: TGTGCCAGCAGCCGGAGGGTCGACGAGCAGTACTTC
cdr3_aa: CASSRRVDEQYF

clone_size: .
v_call: TRBV5-1
j_call: TRBJ1-2
d_call: TRBD1
cdr3_nt: TGCGCCAGTACTGTGACAGGGCCTTATGGCTACACCTTC
cdr3_aa: CASTVTGPYGYTF

clone_size: .
v_call: TRBV18
j_call: TRBJ1-1
d_call: .
cdr3_nt: TGTGCCAGCTCAGAGACAGTGAACACTGAAGCTTTCTTT
cdr3_aa: CASSETVNTEAFF